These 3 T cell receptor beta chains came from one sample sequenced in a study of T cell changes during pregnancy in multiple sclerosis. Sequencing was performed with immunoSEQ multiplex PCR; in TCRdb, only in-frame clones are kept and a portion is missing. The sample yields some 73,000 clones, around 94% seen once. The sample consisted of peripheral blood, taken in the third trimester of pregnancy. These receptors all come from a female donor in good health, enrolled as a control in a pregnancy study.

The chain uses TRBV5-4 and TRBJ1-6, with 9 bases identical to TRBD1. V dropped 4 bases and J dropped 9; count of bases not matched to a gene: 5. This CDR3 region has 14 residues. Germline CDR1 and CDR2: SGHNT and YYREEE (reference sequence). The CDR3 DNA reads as TGTGCCAGCAGCAACCGGGACAGGGTTTCACCCCTCCACTTT. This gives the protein CASSNRDRVSPLHF.

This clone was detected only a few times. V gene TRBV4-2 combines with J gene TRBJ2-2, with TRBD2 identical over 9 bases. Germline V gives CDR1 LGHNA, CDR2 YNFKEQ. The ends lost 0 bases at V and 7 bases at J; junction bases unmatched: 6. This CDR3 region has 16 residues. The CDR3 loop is CASSQEQLAGFGELFF. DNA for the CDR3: TGTGCCAGCAGCCAAGAACAGCTAGCGGGGTTCGGGGAGCTGTTTTTT.

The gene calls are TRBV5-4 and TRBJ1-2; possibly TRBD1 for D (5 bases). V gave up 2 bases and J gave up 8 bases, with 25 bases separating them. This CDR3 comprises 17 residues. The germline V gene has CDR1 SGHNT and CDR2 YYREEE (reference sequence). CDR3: CASSFPGGGTELRGYTF. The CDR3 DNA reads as TGTGCCAGCAGCTTCCCTGGGGGAGGGACGGAGCTCCGGGGCTACACCTTC. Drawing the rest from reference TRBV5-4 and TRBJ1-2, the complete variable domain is ETGVTQSPTHLIKTRGQQVTLRCSSQSGHNTVSWYQQALGQGPQFIFQYYREEENGRGNFPPRFSGLQFPNYSSELNVNALELDDSALYLCASSFPGGGTELRGYTFGSGTRLTVV.